Following are 32 T cell receptor beta chains from one sample sequenced in a study of response to subunit inactivated influenza vaccine. TCRdb re-derived calls from the RT-PCR reads in MiXCR, one entry per CDR3 protein. The sample consists of about 620,000 distinct CDR3 sequences, roughly 10% of them appearing once. The starting material was PBMCs from blood, obtained on the day of vaccination. The receptors shown here come from a man aged 45-65 years who received an inactivated influenza vaccine.

This clonotype was observed many times. The rearrangement uses TRBV7-2 and TRBJ2-2, with 13 nucleotides matching TRBD2. Germline V gene sequence: CDR1 SGHTA, CDR2 FQGNSA. Losses at the gene ends were 5 bases for V and 5 bases for J; bases not matched to a gene: 2. The CDR3 is 15 residues long. CDR3 sequence: CASSQLAGGTGELFF. CDR3 DNA sequence: TGTGCCAGCAGCCAACTAGCGGGAGGGACCGGGGAGCTGTTTTTT.

The V and J genes are TRBV7-6 and TRBJ2-7, with 9 bases lining up with TRBD1. Trimming took 0 bases from V and 0 from J; bases not matched to a gene: 6. This CDR3 is built from 17 residues. CDR1 and CDR2 from the germline V gene are SGHVS and FNYEAQ. The CDR3 DNA is TGTGCCAGCAGCTTAGCTTCTCCGGGACAGGGCTCCTACGAGCAGTACTTC. Its protein product is CASSLASPGQGSYEQYF.

This clonotype was picked up a small number of times. The genes are TRBV20-1 and TRBJ2-6; possibly TRBD1 for D (6 bases). CDR1 is DFQATT, CDR2 SNEGSKA, per germline (reference sequence). The V end was cut by 5 bases, the J end by 2 bases, with 22 bases between. The CDR3 is made up of 18 amino acids. The CDR3 region has the DNA TGCAGTGCTTTTGACCGGGACAACTCGAGGGCTGGGGCCAACGTCCTGACTTTC. It encodes CSAFDRDNSRAGANVLTF.

This clonotype has just a few counts. This chain joins TRBV5-1 and TRBJ1-4, with 7 bases lining up with TRBD1. Germline assignment: CDR1 SGHRS and CDR2 YFSETQ. Trimming removed 3 bases from V and 7 bases from J; junction bases left unmatched: 3. CDR3 size: 13 residues. CDR3 in DNA: TGCGCCAGCAGCTGGACAGGAGGTGAAAAACTGTTTTTT. This translates into CASSWTGGEKLFF.

Concerning this clonotype itself: A single base separates this from a much larger clone, so it may be a read error. V and J are TRBV27 and TRBJ2-5; D ambiguous. Germline V gives CDR1 MNHEY, CDR2 SMNVEV (reference sequence). The CDR3 sequence is 12 residues long. V was pared by 4 bases and J by 4 bases, with 7 bases between. The CDR3 DNA follows: TGTGCCAGCAGTTACACCGGAGAGACCCAGTACTTC. It encodes CASSYTGETQYF.

This clonotype appeared a few times. The rearrangement links TRBV12-3 or TRBV12-4 to TRBJ2-1; 11 bases map to TRBD2. The CDR3 contains 16 residues. Trimming cost V 10 bases and J 5 bases; bases outside gene matches: 13. CDR3 in DNA: TGTGCCACTAAAAACCCCGGGACTAGCGGCGACAATGAGCAGTTCTTC. Translation: CATKNPGTSGDNEQFF.

The gene calls are TRBV7-9 and TRBJ1-4; 8 bases are shared with TRBD1. The CDR3 length is 14 residues. The V segment lost 5 bases and the J segment 7 bases; nucleotides outside the gene matches: 6. Per germline, CDR1 SEHNR and CDR2 FQNEAQ (reference sequence). In nucleotides, the CDR3 is TGTGCCAGCAGCATAGACAGGGGCGGTGAAAAACTGTTTTTT. Amino acids: CASSIDRGGEKLFF.

The chain carries TRBV28 and TRBJ1-1; 10 bases are shared with TRBD1. Germline V CDR1 and CDR2: MDHEN, SYDVKM. The V and J ends lost 10 bases and 2 bases, in that order; junction bases with no gene match: 4. This CDR3 contains 13 residues. For the CDR3, the DNA is TGTGCCACCTGGGACAGGGGAAACACTGAAGCTTTCTTT. Protein sequence: CATWDRGNTEAFF.

V gene TRBV2 combines with J gene TRBJ2-4, with D perhaps TRBD2 (7 bases). This CDR3 contains 17 residues. The germline V and J ends were trimmed by 4 bases and 0 bases, with 16 bases remaining between them. Germline-derived CDR1 and CDR2 are SNHLY and FYNNEI. The CDR3 DNA follows: TGTGCCAGCAGTGGAGGCCCGGGGGGCCTAGCCAAAAACATTCAGTACTTC. Translation gives CASSGGPGGLAKNIQYF.

This chain connects TRBV7-8 to TRBJ2-2; perhaps TRBD2 as D (6 bases). This CDR3 comprises 14 residues. The ends were cut back, 6 bases at V and 6 bases at J, with 14 bases in the middle. CDR1 SGHVS and CDR2 FQNEAQ come from the germline V gene. CDR3 DNA: TGTGCCAGCAGACACCCCTCTAGCGCCGGGGAGCTGTTTTTT. It codes for CASRHPSSAGELFF.

There are a few counts of this clonotype. The rearrangement uses TRBV28 and TRBJ2-1, with TRBD2 identical over 12 bases. The CDR3 has 19 residues. The trim removed 6 bases at V and 4 bases at J, leaving 16 bases unmatched. CDR1 is MDHEN and CDR2 is SYDVKM in the germline V gene. CDR3 coding DNA: TGTGCCAGCAGCCCACGTCCATCTAGCGGGAGGGCGGGATACAATGAGCAGTTCTTC. Amino acid sequence: CASSPRPSSGRAGYNEQFF.

V usage is TRBV6-5 and J usage is TRBJ1-4; D remains unclear. Between the trimmed V and J ends, which lost 3 bases and 8 bases, there was a span of 16 bases. Germline loops: CDR1 MNHEY, CDR2 SVGAGI. This CDR3 contains 15 residues. CDR3 DNA sequence: TGTGCCAGCAGTTATGCGGGCGAGGCAAGCGAAAAACTGTTTTTT. Translated, it gives CASSYAGEASEKLFF.

The chain carries TRBV6-2 or TRBV6-3 and TRBJ2-3; D is undetermined. Germline lookup yields CDR1 MNHEY and CDR2 SVGEGT. The CDR3 loop spans 11 amino acids. Trimming took 8 bases from V and 9 from J, leaving 12 bases between them. The CDR3, as DNA: TGTGCCAGCTCGACTGAAAAAACGCAGTATTTT. Translated, it gives CASSTEKTQYF.

This clonotype was recorded at least ten times. The gene calls are TRBV7-8 and TRBJ2-3; 12 bases line up with TRBD2. Germline V gene lookup returns CDR1 SGHVS and CDR2 FQNEAQ. CDR3 size: 17 residues. The J segment lost 2 bases and the V segment lost 3 bases, leaving 6 bases of the junction unmatched. The CDR3 nucleotides read TGTGCCAGCAGCTTTCGACTAGCGGGAGCCCACACAGATACGCAGTATTTT. Translation: CASSFRLAGAHTDTQYF.

This chain links TRBV5-5 with TRBJ2-2; D call uncertain. Germline assignment: CDR1 SGHKS and CDR2 YYEKEE (reference sequence). This CDR3 has 16 amino acids. V dropped 0 bases and J dropped 0 bases, with 9 bases sitting between them. The CDR3 DNA sequence: TGTGCCAGCAGCTTGGGGCCAGCGCCGAACACCGGGGAGCTGTTTTTT. It translates to CASSLGPAPNTGELFF.

V is TRBV9 and J is TRBJ2-5; the D gene is possibly TRBD2 (5 bases). In germline, CDR1 is SGDLS, CDR2 YYNGEE. CDR3 length equals 14 residues. Trimming stripped 2 bases from V and 4 bases from J, with 12 bases between. The CDR3 region is CASSVRGKGETQYF. The CDR3 DNA follows: TGTGCCAGCAGCGTGCGAGGGAAGGGAGAGACCCAGTACTTC.

V gene TRBV20-1 combines with J gene TRBJ2-3; D is tentatively TRBD1 or TRBD2 (6 bases each). Trimming stripped 3 bases from V and 11 bases from J, with 21 bases between. There are 14 residues in the CDR3. Germline CDR1 reads DFQATT; CDR2 reads SNEGSKA (reference sequence). The CDR3 protein is CSASVGGPGMGQYF. The CDR3 nucleotides read TGCAGTGCTAGCGTCGGGGGCCCGGGGATGGGGCAGTATTTT.

This clonotype was picked up many times. The chain joins TRBV7-2 to TRBJ2-3; 11 nucleotides match TRBD2. V lost 2 bases, J lost 3 bases, and 1 base stayed unmatched. Per the germline V gene, CDR1 is SGHTA and CDR2 is FQGNSA. The CDR3 covers 15 residues. CDR3 nucleotides: TGTGCCAGCAGCTTAAGACTAGCGGGGACAGATACGCAGTATTTT. It codes for CASSLRLAGTDTQYF.

The J gene is TRBJ2-7, the V gene TRBV18; TRBD1 agrees at 7 bases. CDR1 is KGHSH, CDR2 LQKENI, per germline. This CDR3 is 14 amino acids long. J was trimmed by 2 bases and V by 2 bases; bases with no gene match: 3. CDR3 in amino acids: CASSPTQGAYEQYF. DNA of the CDR3: TGTGCCAGCTCACCAACCCAGGGGGCCTACGAGCAGTACTTC.

The chain joins TRBV7-2 to TRBJ2-1; D may match TRBD1 or TRBD2 (5 bases each). CDR1 and CDR2 (germline): SGHTA, FQGNSA. V shed 3 bases and J shed 7 bases, with 16 bases lying between them. The CDR3 consists of 15 residues. CDR3 amino acids: CASSFAGAKGNEQFF. CDR3 coding DNA: TGTGCCAGCAGCTTCGCGGGCGCCAAGGGGAATGAGCAGTTCTTC. The full variable domain, completed using reference TRBV7-2 and TRBJ2-1, is GAGVSQSPSNKVTEKGKDVELRCDPISGHTALYWYRQSLGQGLEFLIYFQGNSAPDKSGLPSDRFSAERTGGSVSTLTIQRTQQEDSAVYLCASSFAGAKGNEQFFGPGTRLTVL.

The V and J genes are TRBV12-3 or TRBV12-4 and TRBJ2-1; TRBD2 agrees at 8 bases. Trimming at V came to 6 bases and at J to 6 bases, leaving 7 bases not matched to a gene. The CDR3 contains 14 residues. The CDR3 DNA is TGTGCCAGCAGACTAGCGGAGGCCCCCAATGAGCAGTTCTTC. It yields the protein CASRLAEAPNEQFF.

The rearrangement links TRBV20-1 to TRBJ2-2; the D is unclear. The V end lost 4 bases, the J end lost 8 bases, and 11 bases lay between the germline ends. CDR3 length: 12 amino acids. Germline CDR1 reads DFQATT; CDR2 reads SNEGSKA (reference sequence). CDR3 region: CSATSVYGELFF. CDR3 nucleotide sequence: TGCAGTGCTACCAGTGTGTATGGGGAGCTGTTTTTT.

This rearrangement joins TRBV7-8 to TRBJ2-2, with 7 bases identical to TRBD2. V gave up 7 bases and J gave up 10 bases; unmatched junction bases: 6. This CDR3 spans 12 amino acids. Germline V gene sequence: CDR1 SGHVS, CDR2 FQNEAQ. CDR3 loop: CASNPRGVELFF. The CDR3 nucleotides are TGTGCCAGCAACCCACGGGGGGTGGAGCTGTTTTTT.

This CDR3 reads CASSPAGRKGYF. DNA of the CDR3: TGTGCCAGCAGCCCCGCCGGGCGAAAAGGGTATTTT. The V call is TRBV12-3 or TRBV12-4, the J call TRBJ1-3, with unresolved D. The length of the CDR3 is 12 residues. The V end lost 6 bases, the J end lost 16 bases, and 19 bases lay between the germline ends.

This clonotype occurred a few times. CDR3 nucleotide sequence: TGTGCCAGCAGCCAGCGGGCACCCAGCCGGGATGAGCAGTTCTTC. Protein product: CASSQRAPSRDEQFF. This chain uses TRBV4-2 with TRBJ2-1, with TRBD2 as a possible D gene (5 bases). The V and J ends lost 3 bases and 8 bases respectively, with 17 bases between them. The CDR3 covers 15 residues. From germline, CDR1 is LGHNA and CDR2 YNFKEQ.

This clonotype showed up just a few times. The chain recombines TRBV2 with TRBJ2-1; D call uncertain. The CDR3 runs 15 residues. V was trimmed by 1 base and J by 0 bases, leaving 7 bases between them. CDR1 and CDR2 (germline): SNHLY, FYNNEI. The CDR3 protein is CASSEESSSYNEQFF. CDR3 in DNA: TGTGCCAGCAGTGAAGAGAGTAGCTCCTACAATGAGCAGTTCTTC.

Only a few counts were recorded for this clonotype. V usage is TRBV19 and J usage is TRBJ2-1; 7 nucleotides line up with TRBD2. V shed 3 bases and J 7 bases; nucleotides not matched to a gene: 15. CDR1 LNHDA and CDR2 SQIVND come from the germline V gene (reference sequence). This CDR3 is 17 amino acids long. CDR3: CASSIRGSLAEGNEQFF. The CDR3 region has the DNA TGTGCCAGTAGTATTCGGGGTAGTCTAGCGGAAGGAAATGAGCAGTTCTTC.

The CDR3 region is CASSYFEAYGYTF. The CDR3 DNA follows: TGTGCCAGCAGTTACTTCGAAGCCTATGGCTACACCTTC. This chain connects TRBV12-3 or TRBV12-4 to TRBJ1-2; D not certain. The CDR3 loop spans 13 amino acids. V was cut by 4 bases and J by 4 bases, with 10 bases left in between.

The chain employs TRBV2 and TRBJ2-1; 10 bases are shared with TRBD2. J gave up 7 bases and V 7 bases, and 19 bases lay outside the gene matches. The CDR3 covers 18 residues. Germline V gene data show CDR1 as SNHLY and CDR2 as FYNNEI. CDR3 loop: CASTSPLPLLAGKNEQFF. CDR3 sequence (DNA): TGTGCCAGCACGTCCCCACTCCCCCTACTAGCGGGGAAGAATGAGCAGTTCTTC. The variable domain in full, completed from reference TRBV2 and TRBJ2-1, reads EPEVTQTPSHQVTQMGQEVILRCVPISNHLYFYWYRQILGQKVEFLVSFYNNEISEKSEIFDDQFSVERPDGSNFTLKIRSTKLEDSAMYFCASTSPLPLLAGKNEQFFGPGTRLTVL.

This clonotype was found a few times. The chain combines TRBV7-2 with TRBJ1-5, with TRBD1 as a possible D gene (5 bases). The CDR3 consists of 16 residues. The V gene's germline CDR1 is SGHTA and CDR2 FQGNSA. Trimming pared 3 bases from V and 3 bases from J, leaving 15 bases between. The CDR3 coding sequence is TGTGCCAGCAGCTTCGCTGGGACTTTAATCAATCAGCCCCAGCATTTT. This gives the protein CASSFAGTLINQPQHF.

This chain joins TRBV5-1 and TRBJ2-3, with D possibly TRBD1 on 6 matching bases. The ends were cut back, 2 bases at V and 0 bases at J, with 10 bases in the middle. The CDR3 is made up of 15 amino acids. CDR1 SGHRS and CDR2 YFSETQ come from the germline V gene. For the CDR3, the DNA is TGCGCCAGCAGCTTAGACAGGCCAAGCACAGATACGCAGTATTTT. Its protein is CASSLDRPSTDTQYF.

In this sample, this clonotype turned up a few times. The V and J genes are TRBV11-2 and TRBJ2-7, with D perhaps matching TRBD1 or TRBD2 (6 bases each). The germline V gene encodes CDR1 SGHAT and CDR2 FQNNGV. This CDR3 has 16 amino acids. Trimming cost V 1 base and J 3 bases, with 16 bases left between them. CDR3 amino acids: CASSLGYSGDFYEQYF. In DNA form, the CDR3 reads TGTGCCAGCAGCTTAGGGTACTCAGGGGACTTCTACGAGCAGTACTTC.